Listed below are T cell receptor beta chains from one sample, sequenced in a study of blood T cell repertoires in COVID-19. Repertoires were generated with immunoSEQ multiplex PCR, while TCRdb's copy carries only in-frame clones and drops some. The table has 200,000 to 300,000 clones, over 65% seen once; the top ten hold around 3.4%. The sample was peripheral blood. The receptors here all came from an elderly woman with acute or convalescent COVID-19. Each CDR3 is given with its conserved first and last residue. Fields, in order: clone size, V gene, J gene, D gene, CDR3 protein, CDR3 DNA. A D gene is named only where the DNA matches it firmly. Size is stated for part of the rows, as once, few or many counts, or as a class when the clone is expanded.

NA,TRBV5-8,TRBJ1-2,NA,CASSFGQIYGYTF,TGTGCCAGCAGCTTTGGCCAGATCTATGGCTACACCTTC
NA,TRBV6-5,TRBJ2-2,NA,CASVDRNTGELFF,TGTGCCAGCGTCGACAGGAACACCGGGGAGCTGTTTTTT
NA,TRBV25-1,TRBJ1-2,TRBD1,CASRKGTDYGYTF,TGTGCCAGCAGAAAGGGGACAGACTATGGCTACACCTTC
NA,TRBV27,TRBJ2-7,TRBD1,CASSSTVRGREQYF,TGTGCCAGCAGTTCGACCGTTAGGGGGCGCGAGCAGTACTTC
NA,TRBV7-2,TRBJ1-3,NA,CASSNSYSGNTIYF,TGTGCCAGCAGCAACAGCTACTCTGGAAACACCATATATTTT
NA,TRBV5-1,TRBJ2-2,TRBD1,CASSLDRQGSTGELFF,TGCGCCAGCAGCTTGGACCGACAGGGTTCGACCGGGGAGCTGTTTTTT
NA,TRBV4-1,TRBJ2-5,TRBD1,CASSPQTGRNQETQYF,TGCGCCAGCAGCCCCCAGACAGGGCGAAACCAAGAGACCCAGTACTTC
NA,TRBV2,TRBJ2-3,NA,CASSELAPTQYF,TGTGCCAGCAGTGAATTGGCCCCGACGCAGTATTTT
NA,TRBV15,TRBJ1-6,NA,CATSTRDSPLHF,TGTGCCACCAGCACCAGGGATTCACCCCTCCACTTT
NA,TRBV2,TRBJ1-4,NA,CASSGSRGINEKLFF,TGTGCCAGCAGTGGCTCGAGAGGGATTAATGAAAAACTGTTTTTT
NA,TRBV5-5,TRBJ1-5,NA,CASSLEGLSNQPQHF,TGTGCCAGCAGCTTAGAGGGACTTAGCAATCAGCCCCAGCATTTT
NA,TRBV6-1,TRBJ1-4,NA,CASSEPGGNEKLFF,TGTGCCAGCAGTGAACCGGGAGGGAATGAAAAACTGTTTTTT
once,TRBV19,TRBJ1-3,NA,CASQLRGNTIYF,TGTGCCAGTCAACTCAGGGGAAACACCATATATTTT
NA,TRBV5-1,TRBJ2-2,TRBD1,CASSFRSGGTGELFF,TGCGCCAGCAGCTTTAGGTCAGGGGGCACCGGGGAGCTGTTTTTT
NA,TRBV5-1,TRBJ2-7,TRBD2,CASSAEGTSGSQYF,TGCGCCAGCAGCGCGGAGGGGACTAGCGGGAGTCAGTACTTC
NA,TRBV27,TRBJ1-2,TRBD1,CASSWDSNYGYTF,TGTGCCAGCAGTTGGGACAGTAACTATGGCTACACCTTC
NA,TRBV9,TRBJ2-7,NA,CASSAMGQGLREQYF,TGTGCCAGCAGCGCGATGGGGCAGGGTTTAAGGGAGCAGTACTTC
NA,TRBV11-2,TRBJ2-7,TRBD1,CASSLSGQPLSYEQYF,TGTGCCAGCAGCCTCTCGGGACAGCCTCTCTCCTACGAGCAGTACTTC
NA,TRBV24-1,TRBJ1-1,TRBD1,CATQGERTEAFF,TGTGCCACACAGGGGGAAAGGACTGAAGCTTTCTTT
NA,TRBV5-1,TRBJ2-2,TRBD2,CASSFSAGEGTGELFF,TGCGCCAGCAGCTTTTCTGCGGGAGAGGGGACCGGGGAGCTGTTTTTT
NA,TRBV4-3,TRBJ2-2,NA,CASSQGPGDPGELFF,TGCGCCAGCAGCCAAGGCCCGGGGGATCCCGGGGAGCTGTTTTTT
NA,TRBV7-2,TRBJ2-7,TRBD1,CASSTYRGTYEQYF,TGTGCCAGCAGCACCTACAGGGGAACCTACGAGCAGTACTTC
NA,TRBV5-1,TRBJ1-1,NA,CASSLQGDTEAFF,TGCGCCAGCAGCTTACAAGGAGACACTGAAGCTTTCTTT
NA,TRBV21-1,TRBJ1-1,NA,CASSKWGRQGFNTEAFF,TGTGCCAGCAGCAAGTGGGGGAGACAGGGGTTTAACACTGAAGCTTTCTTT
NA,TRBV6-1,TRBJ2-3,TRBD2,CASSDRVAGGHRTQGDTQYF,TGTGCCAGCAGTGATAGGGTAGCGGGGGGGCACAGGACCCAAGGAGATACGCAGTATTTT
NA,TRBV3-1/TRBV3-2,TRBJ1-1,TRBD1,CASSQGTGNTEAFF,TGTGCCAGCAGCCAGGGGACAGGGAACACTGAAGCTTTCTTT
NA,TRBV5-5,TRBJ2-2,NA,CASSLRSDSYTGELFF,TGTGCCAGCAGCTTGAGGTCCGACAGTTACACCGGGGAGCTGTTTTTT
NA,TRBV11-2,TRBJ1-2,NA,CASSLRQGEHYGYTF,TGTGCCAGCAGCTTGAGGCAGGGCGAGCACTATGGCTACACCTTC
NA,TRBV19,TRBJ1-5,TRBD1,CASSPLDRGVSQPQHF,TGTGCCAGTAGTCCCCTGGACAGGGGTGTTTCCCAGCCCCAGCATTTT
NA,TRBV15,TRBJ2-5,NA,CATSRRGEGWETQYF,TGTGCCACCAGCAGAAGGGGGGAGGGATGGGAGACCCAGTACTTC
few,TRBV3-1/TRBV3-2,TRBJ1-2,NA,CASSQRKGNYGYTF,TGTGCCAGCAGCCAAAGAAAGGGGAACTATGGCTACACCTTC
once,TRBV3-1/TRBV3-2,TRBJ1-3,NA,CASSQVSDTIYF,TGTGCCAGCAGCCAAGTATCTGACACCATATATTTT
once,TRBV12-3/TRBV12-4,TRBJ1-4,NA,CASRGGVAEKLFF,TGTGCCAGCAGGGGCGGGGTGGCCGAAAAACTGTTTTTT
few,TRBV9,TRBJ2-1,TRBD2,CASSATGLGGEQFF,TGTGCCAGCAGCGCAACCGGACTAGGCGGGGAGCAGTTCTTC
NA,TRBV5-4,TRBJ2-1,TRBD2,CASSSLAGGPVNEQFF,TGTGCCAGCAGCTCTCTAGCGGGGGGGCCCGTCAATGAGCAGTTCTTC
NA,TRBV18,TRBJ1-4,NA,CASSPGQNEKLFF,TGTGCCAGCTCACCAGGGCAGAATGAAAAACTGTTTTTT
NA,TRBV11-2,TRBJ2-1,NA,CASSLNRYNEQFF,TGTGCCAGCAGCTTAAACAGGTACAATGAGCAGTTCTTC
few,TRBV6-5,TRBJ1-1,NA,CASSYSIGGRNTEAFF,TGTGCCAGCAGTTACTCAATTGGGGGGAGGAACACTGAAGCTTTCTTT
once,TRBV4-3,TRBJ1-4,NA,CASSPSVTNEKLFF,TGCGCCAGCAGCCCCTCGGTAACTAATGAAAAACTGTTTTTT
NA,TRBV6-5,TRBJ2-7,TRBD1,CASSYQGVSYEQYF,TGTGCCAGCAGTTATCAGGGGGTGTCCTACGAGCAGTACTTC
many,TRBV6-5,TRBJ1-5,TRBD1,CATLPTGGGNQPQHF,TGTGCCACCCTTCCGACAGGGGGCGGCAATCAGCCCCAGCATTTT
NA,TRBV11-3,TRBJ2-7,TRBD2,CASSLDGTIAYEQYF,TGTGCCAGCAGCTTAGACGGGACTATCGCCTACGAGCAGTACTTC
once,TRBV18,TRBJ1-6,TRBD1,CASSQTSGTGDNSPLHF,TGTGCCAGCTCACAAACCTCCGGGACAGGGGATAATTCACCCCTCCACTTT
few,TRBV5-1,TRBJ2-2,TRBD2,CASSLKGLAGPNTGELFF,TGCGCCAGCAGCTTGAAAGGACTAGCGGGGCCTAACACCGGGGAGCTGTTTTTT
NA,TRBV10-3,TRBJ1-1,NA,CAIKLGGSTEAFF,TGTGCCATCAAGTTAGGGGGTTCCACTGAAGCTTTCTTT
NA,TRBV4-3,TRBJ2-7,TRBD1,CASSQAGTGVGEQYF,TGCGCCAGCAGCCAAGCCGGGACAGGGGTGGGCGAGCAGTACTTC
NA,TRBV7-8,TRBJ1-5,TRBD1,CASSLGQGAHQPQHF,TGTGCCAGCAGCCTTGGACAGGGAGCCCATCAGCCCCAGCATTTT
NA,TRBV6-5,TRBJ2-5,TRBD2,CASSYSGAGGETQYF,TGTGCCAGCAGTTACTCGGGAGCGGGGGGAGAGACCCAGTACTTC
NA,TRBV7-9,TRBJ2-1,TRBD1,CASSGSPGTVVYNEQFF,TGTGCCAGCAGCGGTTCCCCCGGGACAGTAGTCTACAATGAGCAGTTCTTC
NA,TRBV6-2/TRBV6-3,TRBJ2-1,TRBD1,CASSRPGQGRGEFF,TGTGCCAGCAGTCGACCCGGACAGGGGAGGGGGGAGTTCTTC